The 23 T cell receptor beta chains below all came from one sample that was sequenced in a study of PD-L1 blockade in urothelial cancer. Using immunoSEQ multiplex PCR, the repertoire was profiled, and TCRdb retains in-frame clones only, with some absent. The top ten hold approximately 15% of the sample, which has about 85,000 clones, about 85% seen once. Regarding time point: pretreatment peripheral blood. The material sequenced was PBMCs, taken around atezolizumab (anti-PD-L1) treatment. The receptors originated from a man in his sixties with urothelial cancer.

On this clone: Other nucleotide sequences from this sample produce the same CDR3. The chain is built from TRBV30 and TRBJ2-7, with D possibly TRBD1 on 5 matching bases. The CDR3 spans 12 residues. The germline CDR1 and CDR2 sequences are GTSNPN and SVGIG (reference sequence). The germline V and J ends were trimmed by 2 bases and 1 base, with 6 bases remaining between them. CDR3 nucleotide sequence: TGTGCCTGGAGTAAGGGGTCCTACGAGCAGTACTTC. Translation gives CAWSKGSYEQYF.

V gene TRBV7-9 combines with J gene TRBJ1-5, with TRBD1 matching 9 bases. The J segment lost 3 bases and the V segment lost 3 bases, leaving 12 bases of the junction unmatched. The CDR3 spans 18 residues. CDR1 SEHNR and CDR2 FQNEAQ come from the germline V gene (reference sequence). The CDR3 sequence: CASSLDRGEWDNNQPQHF. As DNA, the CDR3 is TGTGCCAGCAGCTTGGACAGGGGAGAGTGGGACAACAATCAGCCCCAGCATTTT.

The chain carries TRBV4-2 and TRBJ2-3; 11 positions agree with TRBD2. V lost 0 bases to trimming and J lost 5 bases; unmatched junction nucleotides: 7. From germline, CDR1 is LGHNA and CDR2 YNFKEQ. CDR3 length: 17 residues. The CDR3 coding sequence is TGTGCCAGCAGCCAAGACGGAACTAGCGGGAGACAAGATACGCAGTATTTT. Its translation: CASSQDGTSGRQDTQYF.

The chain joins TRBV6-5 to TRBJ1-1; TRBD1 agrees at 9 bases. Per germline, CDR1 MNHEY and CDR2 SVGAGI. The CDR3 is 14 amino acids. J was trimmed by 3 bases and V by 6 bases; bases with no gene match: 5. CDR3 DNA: TGTGCCAGCAGATGGGACAGGGCCGACACTGAAGCTTTCTTT. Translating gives CASRWDRADTEAFF.

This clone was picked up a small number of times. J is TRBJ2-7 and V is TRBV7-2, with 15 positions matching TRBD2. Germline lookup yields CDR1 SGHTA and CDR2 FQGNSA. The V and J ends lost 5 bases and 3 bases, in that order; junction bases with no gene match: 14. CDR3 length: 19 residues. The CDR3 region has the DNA TGTGCCAGCAGCCCCCCCCTCCGGACTAGCGGGAGGGAGGGCTACGAGCAGTACTTC. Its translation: CASSPPLRTSGREGYEQYF.

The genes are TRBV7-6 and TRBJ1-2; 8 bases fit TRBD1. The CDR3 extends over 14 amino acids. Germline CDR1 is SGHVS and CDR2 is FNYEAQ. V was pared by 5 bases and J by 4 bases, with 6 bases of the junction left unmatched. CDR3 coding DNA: TGTGCCAGCAGCCGGACCGGGACAGGCTATGGCTACACCTTC. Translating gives CASSRTGTGYGYTF. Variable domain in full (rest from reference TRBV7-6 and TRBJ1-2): GAGVSQSPRYKVTKRGQDVALRCDPISGHVSLYWYRQALGQGPEFLTYFNYEAQQDKSGLPNDRFSAERPEGSISTLTIQRTEQRDSAMYRCASSRTGTGYGYTFGSGTRLTVV.

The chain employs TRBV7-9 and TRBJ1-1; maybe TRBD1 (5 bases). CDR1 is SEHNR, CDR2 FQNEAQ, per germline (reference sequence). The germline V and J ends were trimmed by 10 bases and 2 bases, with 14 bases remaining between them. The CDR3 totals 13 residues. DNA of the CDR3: TGTGCCATGGAGACAGAGTTAAACACTGAAGCTTTCTTT. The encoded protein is CAMETELNTEAFF.

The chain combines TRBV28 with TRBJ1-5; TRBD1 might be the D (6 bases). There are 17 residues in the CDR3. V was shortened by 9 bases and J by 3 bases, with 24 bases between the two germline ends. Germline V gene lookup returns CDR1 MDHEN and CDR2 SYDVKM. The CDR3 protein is CASRIGAGAAINQPQHF. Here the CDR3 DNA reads TGTGCCAGTCGTATTGGGGCAGGGGCCGCAATCAATCAGCCCCAGCATTTT.

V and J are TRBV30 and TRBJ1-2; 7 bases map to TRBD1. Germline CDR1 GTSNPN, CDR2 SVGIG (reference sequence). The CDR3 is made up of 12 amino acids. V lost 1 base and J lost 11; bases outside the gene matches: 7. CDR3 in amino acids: CAWSAGRGTYTF. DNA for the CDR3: TGTGCCTGGAGTGCTGGCAGGGGGACGTACACCTTC.

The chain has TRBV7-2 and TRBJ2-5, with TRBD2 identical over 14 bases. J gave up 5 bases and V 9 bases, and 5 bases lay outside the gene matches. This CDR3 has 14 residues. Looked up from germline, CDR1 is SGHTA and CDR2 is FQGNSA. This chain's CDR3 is CASGLAGGVETQYF. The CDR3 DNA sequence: TGTGCCAGTGGACTAGCGGGAGGTGTGGAGACCCAGTACTTC. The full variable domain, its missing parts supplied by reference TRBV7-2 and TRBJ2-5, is GAGVSQSPSNKVTEKGKDVELRCDPISGHTALYWYRQSLGQGLEFLIYFQGNSAPDKSGLPSDRFSAERTGGSVSTLTIQRTQQEDSAVYLCASGLAGGVETQYFGPGTRLLVL.

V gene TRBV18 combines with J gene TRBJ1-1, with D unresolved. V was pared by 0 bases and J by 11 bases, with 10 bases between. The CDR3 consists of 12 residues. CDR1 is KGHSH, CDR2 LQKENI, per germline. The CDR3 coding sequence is TGTGCCAGCTCACCACCGGCGGGGATGGCTTTCTTT. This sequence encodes CASSPPAGMAFF.

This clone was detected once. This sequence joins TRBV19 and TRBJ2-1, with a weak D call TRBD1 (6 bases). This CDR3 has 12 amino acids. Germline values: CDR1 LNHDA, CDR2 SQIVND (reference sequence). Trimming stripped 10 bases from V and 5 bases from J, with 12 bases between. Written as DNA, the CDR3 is TGTGCCATAGAAGAGGGGGACAATGAGCAGTTCTTC. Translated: CAIEEGDNEQFF.

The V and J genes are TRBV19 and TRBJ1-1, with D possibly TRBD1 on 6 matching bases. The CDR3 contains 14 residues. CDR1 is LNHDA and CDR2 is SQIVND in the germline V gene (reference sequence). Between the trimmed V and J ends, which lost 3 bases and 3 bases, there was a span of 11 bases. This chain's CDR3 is CASSIRGGDTEAFF. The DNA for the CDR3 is TGTGCCAGTAGTATCAGGGGAGGGGACACTGAAGCTTTCTTT. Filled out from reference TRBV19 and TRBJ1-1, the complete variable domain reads DGGITQSPKYLFRKEGQNVTLSCEQNLNHDAMYWYRQDPGQGLRLIYYSQIVNDFQKGDIAEGYSVSREKKESFPLTVTSAQKNPTAFYLCASSIRGGDTEAFFGQGTRLTVV.

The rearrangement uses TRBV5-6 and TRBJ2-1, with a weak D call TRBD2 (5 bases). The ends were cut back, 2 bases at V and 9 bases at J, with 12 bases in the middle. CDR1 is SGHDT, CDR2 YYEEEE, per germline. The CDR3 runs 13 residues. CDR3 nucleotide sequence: TGTGCCAGCAGCTTAAGCGAGGGCTTTGAGCAGTTCTTC. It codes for CASSLSEGFEQFF.

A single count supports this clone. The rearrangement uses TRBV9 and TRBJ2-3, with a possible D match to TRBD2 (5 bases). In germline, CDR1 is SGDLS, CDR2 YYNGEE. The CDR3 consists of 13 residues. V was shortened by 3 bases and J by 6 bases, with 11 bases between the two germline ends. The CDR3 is CASSGTKRDTQYF. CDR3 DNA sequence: TGTGCCAGCAGCGGAACCAAGCGGGATACGCAGTATTTT.

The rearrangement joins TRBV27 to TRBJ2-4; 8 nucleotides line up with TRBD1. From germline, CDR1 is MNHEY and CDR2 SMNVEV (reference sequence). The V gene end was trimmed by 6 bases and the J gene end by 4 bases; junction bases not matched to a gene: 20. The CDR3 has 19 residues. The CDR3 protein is CASRVRGSGQGVGKNIQYF. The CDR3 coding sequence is TGTGCCAGCAGGGTAAGGGGCAGCGGACAGGGAGTAGGAAAAAACATTCAGTACTTC.

The CDR3 DNA reads as TGTGCCAGCAGCTTAGAGTCAGGGATCTCTGGAAACACCATATATTTT. Amino acids: CASSLESGISGNTIYF. The V call is TRBV7-2, the J call TRBJ1-3; D may be TRBD1 (5 bases). V was trimmed by 1 base and J by 0 bases, leaving 10 bases between them. CDR1 is SGHTA, CDR2 FQGNSA, per germline. The CDR3 totals 16 residues.

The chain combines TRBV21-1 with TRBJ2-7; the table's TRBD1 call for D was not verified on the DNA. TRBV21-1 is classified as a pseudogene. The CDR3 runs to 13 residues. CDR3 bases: TGTGCCAGCAGAGGACAGGGTGTAGACGAGCAGTACTTC. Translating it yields CASRGQGVDEQYF.

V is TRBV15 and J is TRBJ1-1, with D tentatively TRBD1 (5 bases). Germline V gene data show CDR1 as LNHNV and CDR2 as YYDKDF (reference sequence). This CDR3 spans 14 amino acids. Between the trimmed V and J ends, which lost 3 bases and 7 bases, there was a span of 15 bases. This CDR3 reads CATSSRWEGFEAFF. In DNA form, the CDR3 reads TGTGCCACCAGCAGCCGGTGGGAGGGGTTTGAAGCTTTCTTT. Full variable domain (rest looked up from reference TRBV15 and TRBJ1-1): DAMVIQNPRYQVTQFGKPVTLSCSQTLNHNVMYWYQQKSSQAPKLLFHYYDKDFNNEADTPDNFQSRRPNTSFCFLDIRSPGLGDTAMYLCATSSRWEGFEAFFGQGTRLTVV.

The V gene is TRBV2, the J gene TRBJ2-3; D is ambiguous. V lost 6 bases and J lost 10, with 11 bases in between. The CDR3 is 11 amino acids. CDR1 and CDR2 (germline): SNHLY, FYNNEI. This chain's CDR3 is CASSLSIAQYF. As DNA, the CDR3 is TGTGCCAGCAGCCTATCAATTGCGCAGTATTTT.

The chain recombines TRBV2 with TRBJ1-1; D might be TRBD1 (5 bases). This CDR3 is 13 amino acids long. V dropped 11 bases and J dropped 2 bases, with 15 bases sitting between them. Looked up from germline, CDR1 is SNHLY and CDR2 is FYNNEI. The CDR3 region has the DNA TGTGCCGGGGCAATAGAACTTAACACTGAAGCTTTCTTT. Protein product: CAGAIELNTEAFF.

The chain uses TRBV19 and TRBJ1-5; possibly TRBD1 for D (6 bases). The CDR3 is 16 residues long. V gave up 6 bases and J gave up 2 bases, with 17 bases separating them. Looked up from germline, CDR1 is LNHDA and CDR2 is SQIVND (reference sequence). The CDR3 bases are TGTGCCAGTAGCACAGGGAATTTGGCGGGCAATCAGCCCCAGCATTTT. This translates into CASSTGNLAGNQPQHF. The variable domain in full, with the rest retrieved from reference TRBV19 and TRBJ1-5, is DGGITQSPKYLFRKEGQNVTLSCEQNLNHDAMYWYRQDPGQGLRLIYYSQIVNDFQKGDIAEGYSVSREKKESFPLTVTSAQKNPTAFYLCASSTGNLAGNQPQHFGDGTRLSIL.

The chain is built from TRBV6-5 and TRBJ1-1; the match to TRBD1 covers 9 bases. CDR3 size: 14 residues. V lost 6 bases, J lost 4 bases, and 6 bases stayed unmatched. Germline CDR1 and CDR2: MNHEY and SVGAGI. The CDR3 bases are TGTGCCAGCAGCTCGGGACAGGGACCCACTGAAGCTTTCTTT. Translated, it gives CASSSGQGPTEAFF.